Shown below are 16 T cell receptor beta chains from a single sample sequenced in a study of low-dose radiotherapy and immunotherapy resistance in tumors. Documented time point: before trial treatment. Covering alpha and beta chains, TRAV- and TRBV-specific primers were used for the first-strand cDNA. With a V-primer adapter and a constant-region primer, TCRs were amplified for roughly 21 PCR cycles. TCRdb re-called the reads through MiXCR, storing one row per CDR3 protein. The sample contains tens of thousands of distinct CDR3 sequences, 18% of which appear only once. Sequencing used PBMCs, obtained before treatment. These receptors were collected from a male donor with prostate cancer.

CDR3 DNA: TGTGCCAGTAGTTCCCAGGACAGGGCTAGCAATCAGCCCCAGCATTTT. This sequence encodes CASSSQDRASNQPQHF. V gene TRBV19 combines with J gene TRBJ1-5; the match to TRBD1 covers 8 bases. This CDR3 is 16 amino acids long. Germline V gene sequence: CDR1 LNHDA, CDR2 SQIVND (reference sequence). With V trimmed by 5 bases and J by 0 bases, 6 bases remained unmatched.

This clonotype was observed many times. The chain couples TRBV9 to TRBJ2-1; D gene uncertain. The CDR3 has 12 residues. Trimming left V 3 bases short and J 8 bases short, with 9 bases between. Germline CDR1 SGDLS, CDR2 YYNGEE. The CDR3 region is CASSGGLDEQFF. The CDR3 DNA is TGTGCCAGCAGCGGGGGATTGGATGAGCAGTTCTTC.

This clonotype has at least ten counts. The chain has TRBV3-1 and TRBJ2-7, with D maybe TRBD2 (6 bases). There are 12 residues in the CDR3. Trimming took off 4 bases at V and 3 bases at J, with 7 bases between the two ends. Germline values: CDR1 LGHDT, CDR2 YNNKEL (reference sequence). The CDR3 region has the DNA TGTGCCAGCAGCCGGCGGGGCTACGAGCAGTACTTC. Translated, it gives CASSRRGYEQYF.

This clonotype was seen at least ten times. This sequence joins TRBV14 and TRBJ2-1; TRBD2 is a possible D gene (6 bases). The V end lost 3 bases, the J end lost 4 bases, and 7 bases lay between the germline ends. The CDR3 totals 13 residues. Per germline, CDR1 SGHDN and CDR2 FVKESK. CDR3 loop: CASSQTRYNEQFF. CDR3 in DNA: TGTGCCAGCAGCCAGACTAGATACAATGAGCAGTTCTTC.

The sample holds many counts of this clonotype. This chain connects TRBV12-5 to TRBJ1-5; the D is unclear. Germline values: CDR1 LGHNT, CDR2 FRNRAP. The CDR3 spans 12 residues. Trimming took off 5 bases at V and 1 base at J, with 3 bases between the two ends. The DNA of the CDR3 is TGTGCTAGTGGTCGGAGCAATCAGCCCCAGCATTTT. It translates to CASGRSNQPQHF.

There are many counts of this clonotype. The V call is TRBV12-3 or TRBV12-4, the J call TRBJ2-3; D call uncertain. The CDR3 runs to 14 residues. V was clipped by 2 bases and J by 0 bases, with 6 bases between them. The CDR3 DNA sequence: TGTGCCAGCAGTTTATTTACTAGCACAGATACGCAGTATTTT. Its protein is CASSLFTSTDTQYF.

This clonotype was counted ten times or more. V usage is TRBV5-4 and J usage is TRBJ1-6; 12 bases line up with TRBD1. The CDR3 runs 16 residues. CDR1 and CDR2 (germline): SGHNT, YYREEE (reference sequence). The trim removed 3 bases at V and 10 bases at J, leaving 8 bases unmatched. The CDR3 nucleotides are TGTGCCAGCAGCTCCGGGACAGGGGGCGCGAAATCACCCCTCCACTTT. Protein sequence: CASSSGTGGAKSPLHF.

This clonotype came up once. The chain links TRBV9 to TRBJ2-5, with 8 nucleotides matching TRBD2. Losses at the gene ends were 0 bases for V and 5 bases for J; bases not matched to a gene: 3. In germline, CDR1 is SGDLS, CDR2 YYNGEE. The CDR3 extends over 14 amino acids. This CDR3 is CASSVEGGGETQYF. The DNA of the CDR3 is TGTGCCAGCAGCGTAGAGGGCGGGGGGGAGACCCAGTACTTC.

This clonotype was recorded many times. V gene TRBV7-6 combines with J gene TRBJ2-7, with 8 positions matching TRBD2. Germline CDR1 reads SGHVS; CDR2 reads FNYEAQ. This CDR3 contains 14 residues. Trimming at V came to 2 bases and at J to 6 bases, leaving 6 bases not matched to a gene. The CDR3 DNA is TGTGCCAGCAGCTTAAACGGGGGGGTTGTCGAGCAGTACTTC. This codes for CASSLNGGVVEQYF.

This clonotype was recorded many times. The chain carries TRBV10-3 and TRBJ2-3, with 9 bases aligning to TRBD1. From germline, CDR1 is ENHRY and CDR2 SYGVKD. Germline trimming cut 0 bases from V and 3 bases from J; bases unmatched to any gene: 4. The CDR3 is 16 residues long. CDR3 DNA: TGTGCCATCAGTGAGTCGGGGACAGGGATGACAGATACGCAGTATTTT. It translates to CAISESGTGMTDTQYF.

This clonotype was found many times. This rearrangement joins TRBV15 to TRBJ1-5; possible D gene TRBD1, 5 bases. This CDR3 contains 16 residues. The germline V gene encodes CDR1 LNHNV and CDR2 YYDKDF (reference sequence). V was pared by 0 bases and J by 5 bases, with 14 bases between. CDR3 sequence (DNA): TGTGCCACCAGCAGAGATGGGGCAGTCCGTCATCAGCCCCAGCATTTT. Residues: CATSRDGAVRHQPQHF.

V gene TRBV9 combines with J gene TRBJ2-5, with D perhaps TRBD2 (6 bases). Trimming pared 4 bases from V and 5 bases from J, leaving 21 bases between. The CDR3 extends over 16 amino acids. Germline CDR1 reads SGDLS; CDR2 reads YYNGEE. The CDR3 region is CASSRYTSPRGETQYF. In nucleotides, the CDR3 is TGTGCCAGCAGCAGATATACCTCTCCCCGGGGGGAGACCCAGTACTTC.

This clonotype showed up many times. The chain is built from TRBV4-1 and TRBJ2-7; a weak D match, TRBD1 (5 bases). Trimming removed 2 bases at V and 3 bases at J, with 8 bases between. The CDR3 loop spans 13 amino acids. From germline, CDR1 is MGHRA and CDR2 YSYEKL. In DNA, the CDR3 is TGCGCCAGCAGCCAAAATAGGGGCTACGAGCAGTACTTC. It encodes CASSQNRGYEQYF.

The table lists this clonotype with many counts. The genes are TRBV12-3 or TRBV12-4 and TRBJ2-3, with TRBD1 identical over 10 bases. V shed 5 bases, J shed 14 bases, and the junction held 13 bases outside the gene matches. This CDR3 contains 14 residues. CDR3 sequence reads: CASSPGTGATLRYF. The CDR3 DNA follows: TGTGCCAGCAGTCCCGGGACAGGGGCCACCCTTCGGTATTTT.

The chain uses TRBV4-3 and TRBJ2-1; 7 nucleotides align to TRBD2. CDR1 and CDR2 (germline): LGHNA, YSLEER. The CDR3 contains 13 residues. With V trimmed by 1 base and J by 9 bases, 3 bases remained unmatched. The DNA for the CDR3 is TGCGCCAGCAGCCAAGCCGCGGGAGTTGAGCAGTTCTTC. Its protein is CASSQAAGVEQFF.

The CDR3 spells CASSLEASTYEQYF. In DNA form, the CDR3 reads TGCGCCAGCAGCTTGGAGGCCAGTACCTACGAGCAGTACTTC. This chain uses TRBV5-1 with TRBJ2-7, with D uncertain. CDR1 SGHRS and CDR2 YFSETQ come from the germline V gene. This CDR3 contains 14 residues. The V end was cut by 0 bases, the J end by 2 bases, with 9 bases between.